The 17 T cell receptor beta chains below were found in one sample sequenced in a study of blood T cell repertoires in COVID-19. Using immunoSEQ multiplex PCR, the repertoire was profiled, and TCRdb retains in-frame clones only, with some absent. The sample comprises around 90,000 clones, 80% of which are singletons, and 19% rests with the top ten. Source material: peripheral blood. These receptor sequences come from a human donor in a cohort sampled during active COVID-19.

Turning to this clone: The sample holds other DNA sequences that translate to the same CDR3. The chain employs TRBV7-9 and TRBJ2-3; weak D call: TRBD1 (6 bases). V lost 3 bases and J lost 3, with 13 bases in between. CDR3 length: 15 residues. CDR1 and CDR2 (germline): SEHNR, FQNEAQ (reference sequence). The CDR3 is CASSLAQGTTDTQYF. CDR3 in DNA: TGTGCCAGCAGCTTGGCCCAGGGGACGACAGATACGCAGTATTTT.

The V gene is TRBV2, the J gene TRBJ2-4; 8 bases map to TRBD2. V trimming: 6 bases; J trimming: 0 bases; junction bases outside the gene matches: 7. CDR1 is SNHLY and CDR2 is FYNNEI in the germline V gene. The CDR3 has 16 residues. This CDR3 reads CASRERGLRAKNIQYF. The CDR3 nucleotides read TGTGCCAGCAGGGAGCGGGGGCTGAGAGCCAAAAACATTCAGTACTTC.

The rearrangement links TRBV29-1 to TRBJ2-5, with 8 bases lining up with TRBD1. From germline, CDR1 is SQVTM and CDR2 ANQGSEA. This CDR3 is built from 13 residues. The V and J ends lost 4 bases and 4 bases, in that order; junction bases with no gene match: 5. CDR3 protein: CSVGGTGRETQYF. CDR3 nucleotides: TGCAGCGTTGGGGGGACAGGCCGAGAGACCCAGTACTTC.

CDR3 in DNA: TGTGCCAGCTCACCACCGGTACTGGGAGGGCCAGGGAACATTCAGTACTTC. Protein sequence: CASSPPVLGGPGNIQYF. V gene TRBV18 combines with J gene TRBJ2-4, with 7 nucleotides matching TRBD2. The CDR3 spans 17 residues. J lost 7 bases, V lost 0 bases, and 12 bases had no gene match. The V gene's germline CDR1 is KGHSH and CDR2 LQKENI.

The V gene is TRBV12-5, the J gene TRBJ2-1; 14 positions match TRBD2. The germline CDR1 and CDR2 sequences are LGHNT and FRNRAP. V gave up 7 bases and J gave up 7 bases; unmatched junction bases: 6. The CDR3 runs 15 residues. The CDR3 reads CASARGLAGANEQFF. Here the CDR3 DNA reads TGTGCTAGTGCGAGGGGACTAGCGGGAGCGAATGAGCAGTTCTTC.

The chain links TRBV12-3 or TRBV12-4 to TRBJ2-7; 8 nucleotides align to TRBD1. The trim removed 5 bases at V and 4 bases at J, leaving 4 bases unmatched. The CDR3 runs 13 residues. The CDR3 loop reads CASSTTGEYEQYF. The CDR3 DNA reads as TGTGCCAGCAGTACGACAGGGGAATACGAGCAGTACTTC.

This sequence joins TRBV29-1 and TRBJ2-7, with TRBD2 matching 9 bases. The V and J ends lost 7 bases and 4 bases, in that order; junction bases with no gene match: 5. From germline, CDR1 is SQVTM and CDR2 ANQGSEA. CDR3 length: 12 amino acids. This chain's CDR3 is CSAATSGYEQYF. The CDR3 region has the DNA TGCAGCGCTGCGACTAGCGGTTACGAGCAGTACTTC.

This rearrangement joins TRBV3-1 (or the pseudogene TRBV3-2) to TRBJ2-1; the D gene is possibly TRBD2 (5 bases). This CDR3 is 16 amino acids long. Germline V gene data show CDR1 as LGHDT and CDR2 as YNNKEL (reference sequence). Trimming cost V 0 bases and J 5 bases, with 14 bases left between them. This chain's CDR3 is CASSQDSGIGDNEQFF. CDR3 DNA sequence: TGTGCCAGCAGCCAAGATTCGGGAATTGGGGACAATGAGCAGTTCTTC.

The CDR3 region is CASSYRGLSYEQYF. The CDR3 DNA sequence: TGTGCCAGCAGCTACAGGGGCCTCTCCTACGAGCAGTACTTC. The V call is TRBV11-2, the J call TRBJ2-7, with 7 bases matching TRBD1. Losses at the gene ends were 4 bases for V and 0 bases for J; bases not matched to a gene: 3. From germline, CDR1 is SGHAT and CDR2 FQNNGV. This CDR3 has 14 amino acids.

The V call is TRBV2, the J call TRBJ2-1, with 11 bases lining up with TRBD2. Germline assignment: CDR1 SNHLY and CDR2 FYNNEI. The J segment lost 15 bases and the V segment lost 2 bases, leaving 6 bases of the junction unmatched. The CDR3 runs 13 residues. CDR3 sequence (DNA): TGTGCCAGCAGTGAAAGACTAGCGGGGCCGCGGTTCTTC. Its protein is CASSERLAGPRFF.

This rearrangement joins TRBV11-2 to TRBJ2-7; D might be TRBD2 (6 bases). CDR3 length equals 15 residues. Germline V gives CDR1 SGHAT, CDR2 FQNNGV. V lost 4 bases to trimming and J lost 0 bases, with 13 bases between them. CDR3 nucleotides: TGTGCCAGCAGCTCTTCTAGCGTAGCCTCCTACGAGCAGTACTTC. It yields the protein CASSSSSVASYEQYF. Looking up the rest from reference TRBV11-2 and TRBJ2-7 gives the full variable domain: EAGVAQSPRYKIIEKRQSVAFWCNPISGHATLYWYQQILGQGPKLLIQFQNNGVVDDSQLPKDRFSAERLKGVDSTLKIQPAKLEDSAVYLCASSSSSVASYEQYFGPGTRLTVT.

This clone was found a few times. J is TRBJ2-1 and V is TRBV3-1 (or the pseudogene TRBV3-2); the match to TRBD2 covers 10 bases. Germline V gene data show CDR1 as LGHDT and CDR2 as YNNKEL (reference sequence). The ends lost 1 base at V and 15 bases at J; junction bases unmatched: 9. This CDR3 region has 14 residues. Here the CDR3 DNA reads TGTGCCAGCAGCCAAGTCCCTAGCGGGAGCAAGGGGTTCTTC. It yields the protein CASSQVPSGSKGFF.

The chain employs TRBV6-5 and TRBJ1-1; D not resolved. Between the trimmed V and J ends, which lost 6 bases and 0 bases, there was a span of 8 bases. The CDR3 spans 13 residues. CDR1 MNHEY and CDR2 SVGAGI come from the germline V gene. The CDR3 nucleotides are TGTGCCAGCAGCCACACCGTGAACACTGAAGCTTTCTTT. It is translated as CASSHTVNTEAFF.

V usage is TRBV27 and J usage is TRBJ1-4; the D is unclear. The CDR3 sequence is 14 residues long. The germline V and J ends were trimmed by 8 bases and 0 bases, with 10 bases remaining between them. Germline CDR1 is MNHEY and CDR2 is SMNVEV (reference sequence). CDR3 in DNA: TGTGCCAGCTCCACGGTTGCAACTAATGAAAAACTGTTTTTT. Translating gives CASSTVATNEKLFF. Complete variable domain (other parts from reference TRBV27 and TRBJ1-4): EAQVTQNPRYLITVTGKKLTVTCSQNMNHEYMSWYRQDPGLGLRQIYYSMNVEVTDKGDVPEGYKVSRKEKRNFPLILESPSPNQTSLYFCASSTVATNEKLFFGSGTQLSVL.

V gene TRBV5-6 combines with J gene TRBJ1-2; D remains ambiguous. V lost 0 bases to trimming and J lost 0 bases, with 15 bases between them. The CDR3 totals 17 residues. Germline V gives CDR1 SGHDT, CDR2 YYEEEE. The CDR3 is CASSLASSSATNYGYTF. In DNA form, the CDR3 reads TGTGCCAGCAGCTTGGCCAGCTCAAGCGCCACTAACTATGGCTACACCTTC.

The chain carries TRBV27 and TRBJ2-6, with a weak D call TRBD1 (5 bases). This CDR3 comprises 18 residues. V lost 3 bases, J lost 1 base, and 16 bases lay in between. Germline V lookup: CDR1 MNHEY, CDR2 SMNVEV (reference sequence). CDR3 region: CASSFYSGQASGANVLTF. The CDR3 nucleotides read TGTGCCAGCAGTTTCTATTCAGGGCAAGCGTCTGGGGCCAACGTCCTGACTTTC.

The J gene is TRBJ2-1, the V gene TRBV7-2; D is perhaps TRBD2 (6 bases). Germline V gives CDR1 SGHTA, CDR2 FQGNSA. V lost 1 base and J 2 bases, leaving 6 bases between the germline ends. This CDR3 comprises 14 residues. The CDR3 coding sequence is TGTGCCAGCAGCTTAGGCGGGACCTACAATGAGCAGTTCTTC. Amino acid sequence: CASSLGGTYNEQFF.